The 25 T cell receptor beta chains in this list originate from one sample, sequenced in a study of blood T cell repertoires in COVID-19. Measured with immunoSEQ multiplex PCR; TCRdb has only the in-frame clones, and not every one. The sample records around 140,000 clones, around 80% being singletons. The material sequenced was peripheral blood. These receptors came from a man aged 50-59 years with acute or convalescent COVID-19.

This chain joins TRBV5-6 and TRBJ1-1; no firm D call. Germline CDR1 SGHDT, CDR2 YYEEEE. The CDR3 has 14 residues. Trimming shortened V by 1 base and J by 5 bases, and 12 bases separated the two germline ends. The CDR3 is CASSLLRDNTEAFF. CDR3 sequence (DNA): TGTGCCAGCAGCTTGCTCCGGGATAATACTGAAGCTTTCTTT.

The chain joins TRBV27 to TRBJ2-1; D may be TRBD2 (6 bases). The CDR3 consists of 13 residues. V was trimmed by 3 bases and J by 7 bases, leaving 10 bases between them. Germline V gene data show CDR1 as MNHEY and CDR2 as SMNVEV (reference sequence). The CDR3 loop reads CASSFGGSNEQFF. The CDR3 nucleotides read TGTGCCAGCAGTTTTGGGGGGTCTAATGAGCAGTTCTTC.

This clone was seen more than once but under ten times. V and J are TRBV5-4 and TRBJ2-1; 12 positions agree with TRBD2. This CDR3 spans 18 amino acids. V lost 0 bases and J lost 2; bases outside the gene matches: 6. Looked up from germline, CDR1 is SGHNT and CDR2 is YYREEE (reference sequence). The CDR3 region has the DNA TGTGCCAGCAGCTTGGGGTCTAGCGGGGGGGCCGCCTACAATGAGCAGTTCTTC. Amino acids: CASSLGSSGGAAYNEQFF.

CDR3 coding DNA: TGCGCCAGCAGCTTACAACAGGGCGCCGGGGAGCTGTTTTTT. Residues: CASSLQQGAGELFF. The V call is TRBV5-1, the J call TRBJ2-2; tentative D call: TRBD1 (6 bases). There are 14 residues in the CDR3. Deletions cut 2 bases from V and 6 bases from J, with 11 bases between. The germline CDR1 and CDR2 sequences are SGHRS and YFSETQ.

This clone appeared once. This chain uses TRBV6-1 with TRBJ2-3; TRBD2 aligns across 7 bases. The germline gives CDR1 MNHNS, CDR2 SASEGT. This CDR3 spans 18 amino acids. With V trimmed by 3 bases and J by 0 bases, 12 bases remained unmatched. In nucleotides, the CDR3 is TGTGCCAGCAGTGAGGAGGTCAGCGGGGTAGCTAGCACAGATACGCAGTATTTT. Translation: CASSEEVSGVASTDTQYF.

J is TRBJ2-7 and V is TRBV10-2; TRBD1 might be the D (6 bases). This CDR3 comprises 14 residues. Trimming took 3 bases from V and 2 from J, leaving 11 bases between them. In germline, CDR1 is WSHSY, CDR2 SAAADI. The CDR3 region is CASSDRGRTYEQYV. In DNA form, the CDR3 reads TGCGCCAGCAGTGACAGGGGAAGAACCTACGAGCAGTACGTC.

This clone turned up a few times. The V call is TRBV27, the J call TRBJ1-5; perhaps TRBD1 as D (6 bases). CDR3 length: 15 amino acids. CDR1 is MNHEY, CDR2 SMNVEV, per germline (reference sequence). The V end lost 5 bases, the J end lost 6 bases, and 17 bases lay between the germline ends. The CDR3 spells CASSTSGEGGQPQHF. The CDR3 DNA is TGTGCCAGCAGTACCTCAGGGGAAGGAGGTCAGCCCCAGCATTTT.

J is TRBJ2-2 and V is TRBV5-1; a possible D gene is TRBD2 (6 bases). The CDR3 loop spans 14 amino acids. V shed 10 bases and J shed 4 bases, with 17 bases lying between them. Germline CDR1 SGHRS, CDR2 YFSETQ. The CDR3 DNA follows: TGCGCCGAGATGTGGGGGGAGAGCACCGGGGAGCTGTTTTTT. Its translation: CAEMWGESTGELFF.

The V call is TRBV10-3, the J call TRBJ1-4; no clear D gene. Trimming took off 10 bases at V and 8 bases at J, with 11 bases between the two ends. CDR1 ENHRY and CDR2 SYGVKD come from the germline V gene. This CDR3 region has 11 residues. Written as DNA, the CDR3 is TGTGCCACCCAGGTAAAGGAAAAACTGTTTTTT. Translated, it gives CATQVKEKLFF.

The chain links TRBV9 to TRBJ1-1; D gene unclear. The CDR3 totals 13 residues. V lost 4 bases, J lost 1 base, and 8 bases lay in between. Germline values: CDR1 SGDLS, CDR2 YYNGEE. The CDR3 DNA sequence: TGTGCCAGCAGCACCGGTCGGAACACTGAAGCTTTCTTT. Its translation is CASSTGRNTEAFF.

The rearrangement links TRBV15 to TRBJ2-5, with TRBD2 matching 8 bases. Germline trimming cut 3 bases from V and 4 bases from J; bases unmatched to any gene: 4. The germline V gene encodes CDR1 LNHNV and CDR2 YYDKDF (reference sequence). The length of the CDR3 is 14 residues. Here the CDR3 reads CATSSGGAGETQYF. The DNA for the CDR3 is TGTGCCACCAGCAGCGGGGGGGCAGGAGAGACCCAGTACTTC.

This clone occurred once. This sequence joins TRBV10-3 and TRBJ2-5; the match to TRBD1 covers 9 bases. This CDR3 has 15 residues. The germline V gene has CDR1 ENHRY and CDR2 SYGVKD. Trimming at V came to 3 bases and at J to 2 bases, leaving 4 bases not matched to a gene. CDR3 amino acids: CAISEQGAGQETQYF. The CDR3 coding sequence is TGTGCCATCAGTGAACAGGGGGCTGGGCAAGAGACCCAGTACTTC.

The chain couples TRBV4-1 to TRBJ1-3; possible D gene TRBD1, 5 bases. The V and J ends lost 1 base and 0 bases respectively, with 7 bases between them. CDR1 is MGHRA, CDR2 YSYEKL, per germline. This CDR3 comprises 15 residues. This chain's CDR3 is CASSQGQYSGNTIYF. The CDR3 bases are TGCGCCAGCAGCCAAGGACAGTACTCTGGAAACACCATATATTTT.

The CDR3 is CASSRTGPKIAKNIQYF. The CDR3 region has the DNA TGCGCCAGCAGCCGAACAGGACCGAAAATAGCCAAAAACATTCAGTACTTC. This chain joins TRBV5-1 and TRBJ2-4; D may be TRBD1 (5 bases). The germline CDR1 and CDR2 sequences are SGHRS and YFSETQ. CDR3 length: 17 amino acids. Trimming removed 4 bases at V and 0 bases at J, with 17 bases between.

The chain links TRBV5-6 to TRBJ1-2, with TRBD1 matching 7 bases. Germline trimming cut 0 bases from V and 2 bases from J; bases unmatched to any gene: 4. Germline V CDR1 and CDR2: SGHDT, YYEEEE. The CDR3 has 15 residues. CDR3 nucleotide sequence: TGTGCCAGCAGCTTGGAAGGGGACAGCAACTATGGCTACACCTTC. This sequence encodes CASSLEGDSNYGYTF. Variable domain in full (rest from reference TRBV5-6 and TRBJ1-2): DAGVTQSPTHLIKTRGQQVTLRCSPKSGHDTVSWYQQALGQGPQFIFQYYEEEERQRGNFPDRFSGHQFPNYSSELNVNALLLGDSALYLCASSLEGDSNYGYTFGSGTRLTVV.

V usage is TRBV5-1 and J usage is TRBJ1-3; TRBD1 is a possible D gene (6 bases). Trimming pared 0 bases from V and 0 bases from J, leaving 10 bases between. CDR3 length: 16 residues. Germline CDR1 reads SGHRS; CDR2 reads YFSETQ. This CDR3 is CASSLGQAGSGNTIYF. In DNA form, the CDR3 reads TGCGCCAGCAGCTTGGGACAGGCCGGCTCTGGAAACACCATATATTTT.

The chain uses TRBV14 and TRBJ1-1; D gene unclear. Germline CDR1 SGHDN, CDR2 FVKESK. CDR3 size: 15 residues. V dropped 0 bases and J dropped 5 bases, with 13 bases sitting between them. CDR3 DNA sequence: TGTGCCAGCAGCCAAGATAACTTAAGGAGAACTGAAGCTTTCTTT. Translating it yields CASSQDNLRRTEAFF. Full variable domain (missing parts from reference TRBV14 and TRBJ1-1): EAGVTQFPSHSVIEKGQTVTLRCDPISGHDNLYWYRRVMGKEIKFLLHFVKESKQDESGMPNNRFLAERTGGTYSTLKVQPAELEDSGVYFCASSQDNLRRTEAFFGQGTRLTVV.

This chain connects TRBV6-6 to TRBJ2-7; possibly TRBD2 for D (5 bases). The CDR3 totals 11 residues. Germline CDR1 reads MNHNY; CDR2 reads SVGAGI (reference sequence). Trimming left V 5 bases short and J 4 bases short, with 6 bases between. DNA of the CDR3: TGTGCCAGCAGTGGAGGTTACGAGCAGTACGTC. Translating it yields CASSGGYEQYV.

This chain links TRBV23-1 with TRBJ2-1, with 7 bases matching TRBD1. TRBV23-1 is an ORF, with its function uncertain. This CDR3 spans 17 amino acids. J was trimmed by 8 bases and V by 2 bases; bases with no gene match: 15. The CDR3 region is CASSQAHRGGDEDEQFF. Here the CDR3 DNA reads TGCGCCAGCAGTCAAGCCCACAGGGGTGGAGATGAGGATGAGCAGTTCTTC.

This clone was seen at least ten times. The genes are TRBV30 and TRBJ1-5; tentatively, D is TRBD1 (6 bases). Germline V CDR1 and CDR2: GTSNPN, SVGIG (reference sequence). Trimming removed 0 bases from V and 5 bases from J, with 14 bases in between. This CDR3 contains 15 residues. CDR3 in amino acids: CAWSVGQGYDQPQHF. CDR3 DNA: TGTGCCTGGAGTGTAGGCCAGGGGTATGATCAGCCCCAGCATTTT.

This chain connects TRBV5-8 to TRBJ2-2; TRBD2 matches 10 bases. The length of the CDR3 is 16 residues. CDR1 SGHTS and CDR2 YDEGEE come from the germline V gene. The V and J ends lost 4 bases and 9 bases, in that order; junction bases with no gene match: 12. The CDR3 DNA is TGTGCCAGCAGCCCTCGTCTAGCGGGGGAATTCCGGGAGCTGTTTTTT. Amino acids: CASSPRLAGEFRELFF.

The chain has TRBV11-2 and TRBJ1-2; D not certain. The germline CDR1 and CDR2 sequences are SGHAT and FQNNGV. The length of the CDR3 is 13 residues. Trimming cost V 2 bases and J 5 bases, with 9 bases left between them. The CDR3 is CASSLFSGYGYTF. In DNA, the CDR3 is TGTGCCAGCAGCTTATTCTCGGGTTATGGCTACACCTTC.

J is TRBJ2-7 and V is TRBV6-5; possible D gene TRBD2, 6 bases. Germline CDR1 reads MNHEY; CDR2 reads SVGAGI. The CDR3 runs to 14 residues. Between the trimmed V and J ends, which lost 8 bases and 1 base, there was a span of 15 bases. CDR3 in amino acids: CASVNSGLSYEQYV. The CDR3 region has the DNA TGTGCCAGCGTCAATAGCGGACTTTCCTACGAGCAGTACGTC.

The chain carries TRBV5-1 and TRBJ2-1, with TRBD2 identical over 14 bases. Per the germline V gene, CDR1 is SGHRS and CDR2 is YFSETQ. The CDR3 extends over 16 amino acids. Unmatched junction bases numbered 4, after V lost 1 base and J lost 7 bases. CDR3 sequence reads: CASSLMTSGGANEQFF. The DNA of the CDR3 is TGCGCCAGCAGCTTGATGACTAGCGGGGGGGCGAATGAGCAGTTCTTC.

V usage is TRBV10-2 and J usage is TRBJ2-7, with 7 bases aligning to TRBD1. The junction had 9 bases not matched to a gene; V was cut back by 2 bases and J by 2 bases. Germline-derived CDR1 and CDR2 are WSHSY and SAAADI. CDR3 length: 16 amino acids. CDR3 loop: CASSETRQGRTYEQYV. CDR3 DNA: TGCGCCAGCAGTGAGACGAGACAGGGTAGGACCTACGAGCAGTACGTC.